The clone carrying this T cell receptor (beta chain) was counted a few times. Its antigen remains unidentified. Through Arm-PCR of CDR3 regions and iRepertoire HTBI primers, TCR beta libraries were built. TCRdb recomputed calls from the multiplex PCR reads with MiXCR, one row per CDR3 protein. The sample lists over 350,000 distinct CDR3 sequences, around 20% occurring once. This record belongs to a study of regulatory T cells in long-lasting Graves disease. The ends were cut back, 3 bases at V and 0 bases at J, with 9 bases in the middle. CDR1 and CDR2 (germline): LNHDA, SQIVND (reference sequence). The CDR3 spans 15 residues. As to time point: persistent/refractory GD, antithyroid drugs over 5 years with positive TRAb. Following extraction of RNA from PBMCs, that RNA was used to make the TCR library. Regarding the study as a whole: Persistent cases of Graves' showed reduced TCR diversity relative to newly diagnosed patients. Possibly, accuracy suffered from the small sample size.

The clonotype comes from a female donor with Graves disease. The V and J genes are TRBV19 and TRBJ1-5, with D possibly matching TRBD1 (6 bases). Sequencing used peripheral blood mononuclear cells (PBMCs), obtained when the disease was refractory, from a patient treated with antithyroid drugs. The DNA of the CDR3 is TGTGCCAGTAGTATTGGGACACTTAGCAATCAGCCCCAGCATTTT. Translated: CASSIGTLSNQPQHF.